The 32 T cell receptor beta chains presented below share a single source sample, sequenced in a study of blood T cell repertoires in COVID-19. Here immunoSEQ multiplex PCR was the method, and the copy in TCRdb shows in-frame clones only, minus some. The sample shows about 240,000 clones, around 90% of them seen only once. The sequenced sample was peripheral blood. The receptors here all came from a man in his 60s who had recovered from COVID-19.

As regards this clone: This sample includes further DNA sequences coding for the same CDR3. The chain uses TRBV2 and TRBJ1-6; D call uncertain. The CDR3 has 14 residues. Trimming took 0 bases from V and 7 from J, leaving 7 bases between them. Germline V gene data show CDR1 as SNHLY and CDR2 as FYNNEI. Here the CDR3 DNA reads TGTGCCAGCAGTGAAGCGCGGGTAAATTCACCCCTCCACTTT. Translating it yields CASSEARVNSPLHF.

The chain joins TRBV28 to TRBJ2-1, with D perhaps matching TRBD2 (5 bases). V was cut by 2 bases and J by 2 bases, with 19 bases left in between. CDR1 and CDR2 (germline): MDHEN, SYDVKM. The length of the CDR3 is 18 residues. The CDR3 region is CASSLRGLTAPAYNEQFF. The CDR3 DNA follows: TGTGCCAGCAGTTTACGAGGGTTGACCGCCCCAGCCTACAATGAGCAGTTCTTC.

The CDR3 nucleotides read TGTGCCAGCAGTATGGCTAGCCCAGATACGCAGTATTTT. Residues: CASSMASPDTQYF. This sequence joins TRBV12-3 or TRBV12-4 and TRBJ2-3; D possibly corresponds to TRBD2 (5 bases). CDR3 length: 13 residues. V lost 5 bases and J 4 bases, leaving 10 bases between the germline ends.

This clone was counted a single time. This chain connects TRBV11-2 to TRBJ1-6; 10 nucleotides match TRBD1. CDR1 is SGHAT and CDR2 is FQNNGV in the germline V gene. This CDR3 is 14 amino acids long. Trimming cost V 5 bases and J 7 bases; bases outside gene matches: 2. In nucleotides, the CDR3 is TGTGCCAGCAGCCAGGGACAGGGGAATTCACCCCTCCACTTT. Translation gives CASSQGQGNSPLHF.

The chain has TRBV5-1 and TRBJ1-2; no firm D call. CDR1 SGHRS and CDR2 YFSETQ come from the germline V gene. The CDR3 has 14 amino acids. V lost 6 bases and J lost 3, with 15 bases in between. CDR3 loop: CASNAAGLDYGYTF. The CDR3 DNA reads as TGCGCCAGCAACGCTGCGGGGTTAGACTATGGCTACACCTTC. The whole variable domain, filled in from reference TRBV5-1 and TRBJ1-2, reads KAGVTQTPRYLIKTRGQQVTLSCSPISGHRSVSWYQQTPGQGLQFLFEYFSETQRNKGNFPGRFSGRQFSNSRSEMNVSTLELGDSALYLCASNAAGLDYGYTFGSGTRLTVV.

The chain couples TRBV28 to TRBJ1-1; D unclear. The CDR3 is made up of 14 amino acids. V was shortened by 3 bases and J by 3 bases, with 11 bases between the two germline ends. CDR1 is MDHEN, CDR2 SYDVKM, per germline. The CDR3 region is CASSLQGGYTEAFF. The DNA for the CDR3 is TGTGCCAGCAGTTTGCAAGGAGGGTACACTGAAGCTTTCTTT.

The rearrangement links TRBV19 to TRBJ1-5, with 7 bases lining up with TRBD1. The germline CDR1 and CDR2 sequences are LNHDA and SQIVND (reference sequence). There are 13 residues in the CDR3. This chain's CDR3 is CGSRQGGHQPQHF. The CDR3 nucleotides are TGTGGCAGCAGACAGGGTGGACATCAGCCCCAGCATTTT. Full variable domain (rest looked up from reference TRBV19 and TRBJ1-5): DGGITQSPKYLFRKEGQNVTLSCEQNLNHDAMYWYRQDPGQGLRLIYYSQIVNDFQKGDIAEGYSVSREKKESFPLTVTSAQKNPTAFYLCGSRQGGHQPQHFGDGTRLSIL.

In its sample, this clone was seen a few times. The V call is TRBV5-1, the J call TRBJ2-3, with D possibly matching TRBD2 (5 bases). There are 15 residues in the CDR3. The V gene's germline CDR1 is SGHRS and CDR2 YFSETQ. V lost 2 bases and J lost 3, with 13 bases in between. The CDR3 loop reads CASSFKSGKTDTQYF. CDR3 coding DNA: TGCGCCAGCAGCTTTAAATCGGGGAAAACAGATACGCAGTATTTT.

This chain uses TRBV12-2 with TRBJ2-1; TRBD1, the table's D call, lacks a check against the DNA. TRBV12-2 is recorded as a pseudogene. The length of the CDR3 is 17 residues. The CDR3 DNA sequence: TGTGCAAGTCGCTTAGGTATTAGGGGTTGCTCCTACAATGAGCAGTTCTTC. Amino acids: CASRLGIRGCSYNEQFF.

The chain combines TRBV28 with TRBJ1-5, with 10 positions matching TRBD1. Losses at the gene ends were 3 bases for V and 9 bases for J; bases not matched to a gene: 5. Germline CDR1 is MDHEN and CDR2 is SYDVKM. CDR3 length: 14 amino acids. In DNA form, the CDR3 reads TGTGCCAGCAGTTTCGGGACAGGGGTTCGGCCCCAGCATTTT. Translated: CASSFGTGVRPQHF. Using reference TRBV28 and TRBJ1-5 for the parts outside the CDR3, the full variable domain is DVKVTQSSRYLVKRTGEKVFLECVQDMDHENMFWYRQDPGLGLRLIYFSYDVKMKEKGDIPEGYSVSREKKERFSLILESASTNQTSMYLCASSFGTGVRPQHFGDGTRLSIL.

In DNA, the CDR3 is TGTGCCAGCAGTCGCCTACAGGGTACAGGCTACACCTTC. This sequence encodes CASSRLQGTGYTF. The rearrangement links TRBV6-5 to TRBJ1-2; tentative D call: TRBD1 (6 bases). The CDR3 length is 13 residues. CDR1 is MNHEY, CDR2 SVGAGI, per germline. Trimming shortened V by 5 bases and J by 8 bases, and 15 bases separated the two germline ends.

The chain combines TRBV30 with TRBJ1-6, with D perhaps matching TRBD1 (5 bases). Trimming removed 0 bases from V and 9 bases from J, with 15 bases in between. The germline gives CDR1 GTSNPN, CDR2 SVGIG (reference sequence). This CDR3 has 15 residues. Here the CDR3 reads CAWSVYQGLVSPLHF. Written as DNA, the CDR3 is TGTGCCTGGAGTGTCTATCAGGGCTTAGTTTCACCCCTCCACTTT.

This sequence joins TRBV7-9 and TRBJ1-1; 9 nucleotides agree with TRBD1. This CDR3 comprises 14 residues. Germline assignment: CDR1 SEHNR and CDR2 FQNEAQ (reference sequence). The junction had 5 bases not matched to a gene; V was cut back by 5 bases and J by 4 bases. As DNA, the CDR3 is TGTGCCAGCAGCGGACAGGGGCTGGGCACTGAAGCTTTCTTT. Its translation is CASSGQGLGTEAFF.

The chain links TRBV5-1 to TRBJ2-5; TRBD1 is a possible D gene (6 bases). Trimming cost V 4 bases and J 5 bases, with 15 bases left between them. The germline CDR1 and CDR2 sequences are SGHRS and YFSETQ. This CDR3 is built from 14 residues. CDR3 nucleotides: TGCGCCAGCAGCGAGGACAGTATTAGGGAGACCCAGTACTTC. Translated: CASSEDSIRETQYF.

The chain recombines TRBV28 with TRBJ2-5, with a weak D call TRBD1 (5 bases). Germline V lookup: CDR1 MDHEN, CDR2 SYDVKM. The CDR3 runs 20 residues. Trimming removed 7 bases at V and 2 bases at J, with 32 bases between. The CDR3 spells CASNPIPLSRSTVKQETQYF. The DNA of the CDR3 is TGTGCCAGCAACCCTATCCCCCTATCCCGCTCGACAGTTAAACAAGAGACCCAGTACTTC.

The gene calls are TRBV25-1 and TRBJ2-2; no definite D call. Trimming took 5 bases from V and 8 from J, leaving 9 bases between them. CDR3 size: 12 residues. The V gene's germline CDR1 is MGHDK and CDR2 SYGVNS. The CDR3 sequence: CASSYGLGELFF. The CDR3 DNA sequence: TGTGCCAGCAGTTACGGGTTGGGGGAGCTGTTTTTT.

The chain carries TRBV20-1 and TRBJ2-1; 8 bases agree with TRBD1. The V gene's germline CDR1 is DFQATT and CDR2 SNEGSKA (reference sequence). The CDR3 is made up of 14 amino acids. Losses at the gene ends were 3 bases for V and 5 bases for J; bases not matched to a gene: 6. CDR3 coding DNA: TGCAGTGCTAGTGGTCAGGGGGCCCACAATGAGCAGTTCTTC. This translates into CSASGQGAHNEQFF.

The chain recombines TRBV28 with TRBJ2-7; D is uncertain. CDR1 MDHEN and CDR2 SYDVKM come from the germline V gene. This CDR3 contains 11 residues. The V and J ends lost 6 bases and 6 bases respectively, with 9 bases between them. CDR3 protein: CASRLSSEQYF. As DNA, the CDR3 is TGTGCCAGCAGACTATCTAGCGAGCAGTACTTC.

The chain links TRBV6-1 to TRBJ1-2; D unclear. This CDR3 has 18 residues. Germline V gene lookup returns CDR1 MNHNS and CDR2 SASEGT. The V end was cut by 6 bases, the J end by 7 bases, with 30 bases between. The CDR3 nucleotides are TGTGCCAGCAGCGAATCGAATCGGCGGGAGGCTGTCTCGACTGGCTACACCTTC. Translation gives CASSESNRREAVSTGYTF.

The V call is TRBV9, the J call TRBJ1-6; no definite D call. Germline CDR1 reads SGDLS; CDR2 reads YYNGEE. The CDR3 is made up of 15 amino acids. With 4 bases removed from V and 10 bases from J, the gap between germline ends came to 18 bases. The CDR3 region is CASSPTVTSRSPLHF. CDR3 bases: TGTGCCAGCAGCCCCACAGTAACGAGTCGATCACCCCTCCACTTT.

The V call is TRBV5-1, the J call TRBJ2-7, with 7 bases identical to TRBD1. Germline V gene sequence: CDR1 SGHRS, CDR2 YFSETQ. The length of the CDR3 is 15 residues. The V and J ends lost 5 bases and 1 base, in that order; junction bases with no gene match: 9. CDR3 sequence (DNA): TGCGCCAGCAGGCGGGCCGGGACAGATTCCTACGAGCAGTACTTC. Translation: CASRRAGTDSYEQYF.

The rearrangement uses TRBV5-1 and TRBJ2-3, with TRBD2 as a possible D gene (5 bases). Trimming cost V 4 bases and J 0 bases, with 18 bases left between them. The CDR3 runs 17 residues. Germline V gives CDR1 SGHRS, CDR2 YFSETQ. The CDR3 DNA is TGCGCCAGCAGCCCGGGGAACGGTCAATCGAGCACAGATACGCAGTATTTT. Amino acid sequence: CASSPGNGQSSTDTQYF.

This clone was counted a single time. An end of the junction differs from the germline gene, which may be a read error. This chain joins TRBV7-2 and TRBJ2-1, with D unclear. The length of the CDR3 is 12 residues. The germline gives CDR1 SGHTA, CDR2 FQGNSA. CDR3 in amino acids: CASSSQASEKFF. CDR3 bases: TGTGCCAGCAGCTCCCAGGCTTCTGAGAAGTTCTTC.

V usage is TRBV7-6 and J usage is TRBJ1-5, with D possibly matching TRBD1 (6 bases). Deletions cut 3 bases from V and 5 bases from J, with 14 bases between. In germline, CDR1 is SGHVS, CDR2 FNYEAQ. There are 15 residues in the CDR3. CDR3 nucleotides: TGTGCCAGCAGCTTCGGACAGTATCCGCATCAGCCCCAGCATTTT. Its protein is CASSFGQYPHQPQHF. Combining the CDR3 with reference TRBV7-6 and TRBJ1-5 gives the whole variable domain GAGVSQSPRYKVTKRGQDVALRCDPISGHVSLYWYRQALGQGPEFLTYFNYEAQQDKSGLPNDRFSAERPEGSISTLTIQRTEQRDSAMYRCASSFGQYPHQPQHFGDGTRLSIL.

The rearrangement uses TRBV18 and TRBJ2-3, with 10 positions matching TRBD2. The germline V gene has CDR1 KGHSH and CDR2 LQKENI. Trimming cost V 2 bases and J 4 bases; bases outside gene matches: 15. The CDR3 is 19 amino acids. CDR3: CASSPSLLRAGGRSDTQYF. CDR3 in DNA: TGTGCCAGCTCACCATCATTACTGCGAGCGGGGGGGCGTTCAGATACGCAGTATTTT.

The chain employs TRBV18 and TRBJ2-1, with no clear D. The V and J ends lost 3 bases and 0 bases respectively, with 6 bases between them. The germline gives CDR1 KGHSH, CDR2 LQKENI. The CDR3 runs to 14 residues. The CDR3, as DNA: TGTGCCAGCTCACCTACCAGCTCCTACAATGAGCAGTTCTTC. It codes for CASSPTSSYNEQFF.

The V call is TRBV3-1 (or the pseudogene TRBV3-2), the J call TRBJ1-4; possibly TRBD1 for D (6 bases). V shed 2 bases and J shed 7 bases, with 17 bases lying between them. Germline lookup yields CDR1 LGHDT and CDR2 YNNKEL (reference sequence). The CDR3 consists of 16 residues. The CDR3 nucleotides are TGTGCCAGCAGCCAACAAACGAGAGTAGGGGGTGAAAAACTGTTTTTT. Protein product: CASSQQTRVGGEKLFF.

This chain uses TRBV2 with TRBJ1-5; tentative D call: TRBD1 (5 bases). CDR3 size: 15 residues. V dropped 5 bases and J dropped 11 bases, with 22 bases sitting between them. Germline CDR1 is SNHLY and CDR2 is FYNNEI. For the CDR3, the DNA is TGTGCCAGCAGTTTATCCACGATGGTTTCGGGGGCCCAGCATTTT. It yields the protein CASSLSTMVSGAQHF.

This clone was picked up one time. The genes are TRBV6-4 and TRBJ2-3; D gene ambiguous. Between the trimmed V and J ends, which lost 2 bases and 0 bases, there was a span of 12 bases. CDR1 MRHNA and CDR2 SNTAGT come from the germline V gene. CDR3 length: 16 residues. In DNA, the CDR3 is TGTGCCAGCAGTGACGTCGCAGCGACTAGCACAGATACGCAGTATTTT. Translating it yields CASSDVAATSTDTQYF.

This chain connects TRBV19 to TRBJ1-6; no firm D call. Trimming pared 7 bases from V and 7 bases from J, leaving 14 bases between. Germline V CDR1 and CDR2: LNHDA, SQIVND (reference sequence). This CDR3 is 14 amino acids long. The CDR3 sequence: CASTLTGINSPLHF. Written as DNA, the CDR3 is TGTGCCAGTACCCTAACGGGGATCAATTCACCCCTCCACTTT.

This chain links TRBV18 with TRBJ1-3, with unresolved D. V lost 2 bases, J lost 5 bases, and 4 bases lay in between. Germline V gene lookup returns CDR1 KGHSH and CDR2 LQKENI. The length of the CDR3 is 12 residues. CDR3 in amino acids: CASSPERNTIYF. The CDR3 nucleotides read TGTGCCAGCTCACCAGAGAGAAACACCATATATTTT.

V and J are TRBV9 and TRBJ2-3, with 7 bases identical to TRBD1. Trimming cost V 3 bases and J 2 bases; bases outside gene matches: 9. This CDR3 comprises 16 residues. Germline CDR1 and CDR2: SGDLS and YYNGEE. CDR3 sequence reads: CASSAKQGFPTDTQYF. The CDR3 bases are TGTGCCAGCAGCGCAAAACAGGGGTTCCCCACAGATACGCAGTATTTT. The full variable domain, rest sourced from reference TRBV9 and TRBJ2-3, is DSGVTQTPKHLITATGQRVTLRCSPRSGDLSVYWYQQSLDQGLQFLIQYYNGEERAKGNILERFSAQQFPDLHSELNLSSLELGDSALYFCASSAKQGFPTDTQYFGPGTRLTVL.